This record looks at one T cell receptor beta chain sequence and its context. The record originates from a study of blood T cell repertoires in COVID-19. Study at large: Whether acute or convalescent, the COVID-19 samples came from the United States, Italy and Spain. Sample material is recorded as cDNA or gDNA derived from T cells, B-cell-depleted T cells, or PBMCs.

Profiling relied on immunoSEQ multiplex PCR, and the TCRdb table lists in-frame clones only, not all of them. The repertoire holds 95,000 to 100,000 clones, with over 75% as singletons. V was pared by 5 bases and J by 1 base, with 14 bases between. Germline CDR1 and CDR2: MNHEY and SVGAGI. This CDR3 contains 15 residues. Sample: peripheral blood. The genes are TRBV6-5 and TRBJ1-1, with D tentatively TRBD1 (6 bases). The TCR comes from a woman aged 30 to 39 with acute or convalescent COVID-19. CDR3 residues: CASSPHGTSNTEAFF. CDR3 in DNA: TGTGCCAGCAGTCCACACGGGACATCGAACACTGAAGCTTTCTTT.